The sequence of this TCR beta chain was determined in a study of metastatic and nonmetastatic thyroid tumors. Original data processing: In papillary thyroid cancer, a distant-metastasis classifier was built using CDR3 differences across clinicopathological groups. TCRdb re-called the PCR reads via MiXCR. TCRdb's processing, not the authors' own work, is the source of the V and J calls. This sample has tens of thousands of clones, with 15% to 20% found just once. Prior to thyroid surgery, none of the patients had received any treatment. This clone appeared many times. Its antigen remains unidentified. Study observations and caveats: A significant increase in TCR beta diversity was reportedly seen in malignant thyroid tumors relative to benign nodules, in blood and tumor.

The CDR3 has 17 amino acids. Losses at the gene ends were 0 bases for V and 4 bases for J; bases not matched to a gene: 7. The V gene's germline CDR1 is MNHEY and CDR2 SMNVEV (reference sequence). The clonotype was recovered from a male donor with papillary thyroid cancer or a benign thyroid nodule (not recorded which). Some clones in this sample may be carry-over from other donors' samples. The chain recombines TRBV27 with TRBJ2-1, with 9 bases fitting TRBD2. Sequencing was carried out using blood. Written as DNA, the CDR3 is TGTGCCAGCAGTTTATCGTTGCTAGCGGGACCGTACAATGAGCAGTTCTTC. This sequence encodes CASSLSLLAGPYNEQFF.